This entry lists 20 T cell receptor beta chains sequenced from one sample in a study of Graves' ophthalmopathy and Graves' hyperthyroidism. As the template, RNA transcripts were used to amplify TCR beta CDR3 regions. An initial RT-PCR round employing HTBI primers preceded a second-round multiplex PCR. TCRdb re-called the multiplex PCR reads through MiXCR, storing one row per CDR3 protein. The sample lists about 480,000 distinct CDR3 sequences, approximately 15% occurring once. Sequencing was done on a sample of blood. The origin of the receptors is a woman under 40 with Graves' ophthalmopathy.

This clonotype came up a few times. The chain couples TRBV4-2 to TRBJ2-2; 14 bases fit TRBD2. The ends lost 4 bases at V and 5 bases at J; junction bases unmatched: 15. Germline-derived CDR1 and CDR2 are LGHNA and YNFKEQ. This CDR3 contains 20 residues. The CDR3 nucleotides are TGTGCCAGCAGCCGTACCGCCCCCGGGACTAGCGGGAGAAGTACCGGGGAGCTGTTTTTT. Amino acid sequence: CASSRTAPGTSGRSTGELFF.

The table lists this clonotype with many counts. One junction end disagrees with the germline gene, perhaps due to a read error. This chain joins TRBV6-1 and TRBJ1-1, with D perhaps TRBD1 (6 bases). Per germline, CDR1 MNHNS and CDR2 SASEGT. The CDR3 length is 14 residues. In DNA, the CDR3 is TGTGCCAGCACTGAAGGGACTGAAGGGGGTGAAGCTTTCTTT. Translation gives CASTEGTEGGEAFF.

This clonotype showed up many times. This chain joins TRBV11-2 and TRBJ2-5; the match to TRBD1 covers 8 bases. From germline, CDR1 is SGHAT and CDR2 FQNNGV. V lost 8 bases to trimming and J lost 0 bases; unmatched junction nucleotides: 14. This CDR3 comprises 17 residues. In nucleotides, the CDR3 is TGTGCCAGCCTCCTAGTCCCGCAGGGGGCTAACCAAGAGACCCAGTACTTC. Translated, it gives CASLLVPQGANQETQYF.

This clonotype has a count of ten or more. This chain connects TRBV20-1 to TRBJ2-5, with TRBD2 identical over 12 bases. In germline, CDR1 is DFQATT, CDR2 SNEGSKA (reference sequence). The CDR3 runs to 17 residues. J was trimmed by 2 bases and V by 4 bases; bases with no gene match: 11. DNA for the CDR3: TGCAGTGCTACGAGGGCTAGCGGGGGGGTTTTTCAAGAGACCCAGTACTTC. Translated, it gives CSATRASGGVFQETQYF.

Comments on this clonotype: A single base separates this from a much larger clone, so it may be a read error. The chain has TRBV6-1 and TRBJ2-2, with 8 bases fitting TRBD1. The germline V gene has CDR1 MNHNS and CDR2 SASEGT. The CDR3 is made up of 15 amino acids. Trimming removed 4 bases from V and 0 bases from J; junction bases left unmatched: 1. CDR3 sequence: CASSVDRANTGELFF. For the CDR3, the DNA is TGTGCCAGCAGTGTGGACAGGGCGAACACCGGGGAGCTGTTTTTT.

In regard to this clonotype: A much larger clone differs from this one at a single base, so this may be a read error. The chain links TRBV6-4 to TRBJ2-5, with D possibly matching TRBD2 (6 bases). Germline V lookup: CDR1 MRHNA, CDR2 SNTAGT. The CDR3 is 16 residues long. For the CDR3, the DNA is TGTGCCAGCAGTTGGGGGGTAGCGGTAGACCAAGAGACCAAGTACTTC. Amino acids: CASSWGVAVDQETKYF.

There are many counts of this clonotype. This sequence joins TRBV5-1 and TRBJ1-6, with unresolved D. The germline gives CDR1 SGHRS, CDR2 YFSETQ. CDR3 length: 14 amino acids. The germline V and J ends were trimmed by 4 bases and 7 bases, with 12 bases remaining between them. The CDR3: CASSLDLRNSPLHF. The CDR3 region has the DNA TGCGCCAGCAGCCTCGACCTTCGAAATTCACCCCTCCACTTT.

This clonotype was counted at least ten times. This sequence joins TRBV28 and TRBJ2-5; possible D gene TRBD2, 5 bases. This CDR3 contains 12 residues. CDR1 is MDHEN, CDR2 SYDVKM, per germline. The V gene lost 5 bases and the J gene lost 10 bases, with 14 bases spanning the gap. The CDR3 here is CASSVGHRGQYF. The CDR3 DNA follows: TGTGCCAGCAGTGTTGGTCACCGGGGCCAGTACTTC.

This clonotype was recorded a few times. As DNA, the CDR3 is TGCAGCGGAACCCTCCGTAGCGGGGCTAGCACAGATACGCAGTATTTT. Translating it yields CSGTLRSGASTDTQYF. This chain links TRBV29-1 with TRBJ2-3; 8 positions match TRBD2. Germline CDR1 reads SQVTM; CDR2 reads ANQGSEA. This CDR3 has 16 residues. J lost 0 bases, V lost 7 bases, and 12 bases had no gene match.

This clonotype was found many times. The DNA of the CDR3 is TGTGCCAGCAGCTTTGGGGTTGGGTATAGCAATCAGCCCCAGCATTTT. It encodes CASSFGVGYSNQPQHF. The chain couples TRBV11-2 to TRBJ1-5; D is ambiguous. Trimming removed 3 bases from V and 0 bases from J, with 12 bases in between. The CDR3 is made up of 16 amino acids. Germline V gives CDR1 SGHAT, CDR2 FQNNGV.

This clonotype was seen ten or more times. The rearrangement joins TRBV30 to TRBJ2-3; D is possibly TRBD2 (6 bases). V was cut by 4 bases and J by 10 bases, with 21 bases left in between. Germline CDR1 and CDR2: GTSNPN and SVGIG (reference sequence). The length of the CDR3 is 14 residues. In DNA, the CDR3 is TGTGCCTGGAACCGGGACTCCTCTAACGAAGCGCAGTATTTT. Its protein product is CAWNRDSSNEAQYF.

Many counts were recorded for this clonotype. The chain recombines TRBV28 with TRBJ2-7, with TRBD2 matching over 12 bases. CDR3 length equals 17 residues. Germline trimming cut 5 bases from V and 5 bases from J; bases unmatched to any gene: 13. Germline values: CDR1 MDHEN, CDR2 SYDVKM. The CDR3: CASSLRGRRLAGDEQYF. Here the CDR3 DNA reads TGTGCCAGCAGTCTCCGGGGGCGAAGACTAGCGGGAGACGAGCAGTACTTC. Drawing the rest from reference TRBV28 and TRBJ2-7, the complete variable domain is DVKVTQSSRYLVKRTGEKVFLECVQDMDHENMFWYRQDPGLGLRLIYFSYDVKMKEKGDIPEGYSVSREKKERFSLILESASTNQTSMYLCASSLRGRRLAGDEQYFGPGTRLTVT.

This clonotype was counted many times. V and J are TRBV6-1 and TRBJ1-5; D remains unclear. In germline, CDR1 is MNHNS, CDR2 SASEGT. V was cut by 5 bases and J by 1 base, with 12 bases left in between. There are 15 residues in the CDR3. The CDR3 reads CASSPHSGSNQPQHF. DNA for the CDR3: TGTGCCAGCAGTCCCCACAGTGGGAGCAATCAGCCCCAGCATTTT.

This clonotype was found a few times. This chain links TRBV11-2 with TRBJ2-4; D is possibly TRBD1 or TRBD2 (5 bases each). V was cut by 3 bases and J by 8 bases, with 14 bases left in between. This CDR3 contains 14 residues. Germline V gene sequence: CDR1 SGHAT, CDR2 FQNNGV. The CDR3 DNA reads TGTGCCAGCAGCTTCCAAGGTCTGGGGGACATTCAGTACTTC. Translation: CASSFQGLGDIQYF. Drawing the rest from reference TRBV11-2 and TRBJ2-4, the complete variable domain is EAGVAQSPRYKIIEKRQSVAFWCNPISGHATLYWYQQILGQGPKLLIQFQNNGVVDDSQLPKDRFSAERLKGVDSTLKIQPAKLEDSAVYLCASSFQGLGDIQYFGAGTRLSVL.

Many counts were recorded for this clonotype. The CDR3 region is CASSARTDYEQYF. DNA of the CDR3: TGTGCCAGTAGCGCAAGAACGGACTACGAGCAGTACTTC. The rearrangement joins TRBV19 to TRBJ2-7, with no clear D. The CDR3 is 13 residues long. The V gene lost 6 bases and the J gene lost 3 bases, with 12 bases spanning the gap. Germline lookup yields CDR1 LNHDA and CDR2 SQIVND (reference sequence). Drawing the rest from reference TRBV19 and TRBJ2-7, the complete variable domain is DGGITQSPKYLFRKEGQNVTLSCEQNLNHDAMYWYRQDPGQGLRLIYYSQIVNDFQKGDIAEGYSVSREKKESFPLTVTSAQKNPTAFYLCASSARTDYEQYFGPGTRLTVT.

A few counts support this clonotype. The genes are TRBV30 and TRBJ1-5; D is uncertain. Germline-derived CDR1 and CDR2 are GTSNPN and SVGIG (reference sequence). Trimming took 1 base from V and 2 from J, leaving 9 bases between them. The CDR3 contains 14 residues. The CDR3 DNA is TGTGCCTGGAGTGGAAGTTTTCGCAATCAGCCCCAGCATTTT. This gives the protein CAWSGSFRNQPQHF.

This clonotype has ten or more counts. The chain is built from TRBV19 and TRBJ2-7, with D possibly being TRBD1 or TRBD2 (5 bases each). This CDR3 contains 15 residues. The V end lost 3 bases, the J end lost 7 bases, and 19 bases lay between the germline ends. Germline loops: CDR1 LNHDA, CDR2 SQIVND (reference sequence). CDR3 residues: CASSMRGPLGGEQYF. CDR3 nucleotide sequence: TGTGCCAGTAGTATGAGGGGACCCCTAGGTGGGGAGCAGTACTTC. The variable domain in full, with the rest retrieved from reference TRBV19 and TRBJ2-7, is DGGITQSPKYLFRKEGQNVTLSCEQNLNHDAMYWYRQDPGQGLRLIYYSQIVNDFQKGDIAEGYSVSREKKESFPLTVTSAQKNPTAFYLCASSMRGPLGGEQYFGPGTRLTVT.

Of note for this clonotype: The junction does not match germline at one end; this may be a read error. The rearrangement uses TRBV20-1 and TRBJ1-1; the match to TRBD1 covers 7 bases. The germline gives CDR1 DFQATT, CDR2 SNEGSKA (reference sequence). The CDR3 has 17 residues. CDR3 nucleotides: TGCAGTGCTAGAGGGGTGGTTACGGGACAGATGTACACTGATGCTTTCTTT. It codes for CSARGVVTGQMYTDAFF.

The chain employs TRBV28 and TRBJ2-5; TRBD1 aligns across 7 bases. This CDR3 is built from 15 residues. The V segment lost 7 bases and the J segment 4 bases; nucleotides outside the gene matches: 12. In germline, CDR1 is MDHEN, CDR2 SYDVKM. The CDR3: CASKNQGVPLETQYF. The CDR3, as DNA: TGTGCCAGCAAAAATCAGGGGGTCCCCCTAGAGACCCAGTACTTC.

This clonotype showed up many times. This may stem from a read error, because a much larger clone lies one nucleotide away. The V and J genes are TRBV6-1 and TRBJ1-5; D ambiguous. From germline, CDR1 is MNHNS and CDR2 SASEGT. The CDR3 has 15 amino acids. The CDR3 is CASTRGGNSNLPQHF. The CDR3 coding sequence is TGTGCCAGCACCCGAGGTGGAAATAGCAATCTGCCCCAGCATTTT.